This T cell receptor beta chain stems from a study of CD8 T cells in ankylosing spondylitis. Points from the study as a whole: A motif in TCR beta, a set of about eight highly homologous variants, appeared characteristic of ankylosing spondylitis blood. Reportedly, disease-linked clones are significantly enriched in ankylosing spondylitis patients' matched synovial fluid.

It was by quantitative 5'-RACE with molecular barcodes that TCR beta libraries were made. TCRdb re-called the 5' RACE reads with MiXCR, one entry per CDR3 protein. The sample contains 500,000 to 650,000 distinct CDR3 sequences, less than 6% of which appear only once. This clonotype showed up many times. Its antigen remains unknown. CDR1 and CDR2 (germline): SGHDT, YYEEEE. The V and J ends lost 0 bases and 7 bases respectively, with 19 bases between them. The CDR3 contains 16 residues. The receptor's source is a male donor with ankylosing spondylitis. Sequenced material: blood, either unsorted or a sorted T cell fraction (not recorded which). This chain links TRBV5-6 with TRBJ1-2, with D perhaps matching TRBD1 (5 bases). This chain's CDR3 is CASSLALIGDPSGYTF. The CDR3 DNA follows: TGTGCCAGCAGCTTGGCTTTAATTGGGGACCCGAGTGGCTACACCTTC.